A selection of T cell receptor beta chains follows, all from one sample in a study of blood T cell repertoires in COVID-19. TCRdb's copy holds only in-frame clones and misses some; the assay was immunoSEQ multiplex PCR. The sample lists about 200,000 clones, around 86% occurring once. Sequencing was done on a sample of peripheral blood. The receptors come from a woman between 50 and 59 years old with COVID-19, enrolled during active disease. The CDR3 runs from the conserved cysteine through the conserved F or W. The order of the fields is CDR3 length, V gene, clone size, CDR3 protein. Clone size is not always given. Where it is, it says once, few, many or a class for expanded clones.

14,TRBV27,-,CATVASDRVNEQFF
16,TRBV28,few,CASQTGEMFGNQPQHF
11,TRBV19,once,CASRQGSEAFF
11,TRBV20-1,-,CSAERGETQYF
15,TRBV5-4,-,CASSQTGGFVTEAFF
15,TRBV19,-,CASSPRDYLTGELFF
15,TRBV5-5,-,CASSLQGKWSDTQYF
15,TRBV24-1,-,CATSDPGQGENIQYF
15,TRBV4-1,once,CASSQGGLRSEKLFF
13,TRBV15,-,CATSRPTGRVGTF
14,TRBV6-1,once,CASSTGDGANVLTF
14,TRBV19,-,CASSQGMGYNEQFF
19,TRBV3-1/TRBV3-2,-,CASSRVQGSLSFSGNTIYF
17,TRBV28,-,CASSTIRTVRYTGELFF
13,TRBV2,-,CASGTGAHEKLFF
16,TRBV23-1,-,CASGSRDHREFYEQYF
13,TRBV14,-,CASSDRGHEKLFF
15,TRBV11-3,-,CASSLAGTTTGELFF
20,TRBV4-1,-,CASSLLMGQASLIGSYEQYF
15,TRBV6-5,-,CASSKNRESNQPQHF
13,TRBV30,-,CAWSSLLTYEQYF
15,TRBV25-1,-,CASSPLGLASETQYF
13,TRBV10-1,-,CASTSTGIGELFF
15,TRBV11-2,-,CASSPRQRINTEAFF
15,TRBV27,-,CASSPRTSGAGEQFF
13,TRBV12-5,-,CASGPGTGHGYTF
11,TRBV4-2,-,CATLRTGELFF
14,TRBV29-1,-,CTARGSGPTGELFF
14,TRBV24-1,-,CATSQGIETDTQYF
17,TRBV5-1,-,CASSLVAPDRPGNTIYF
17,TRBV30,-,CAWSVRPRFDMNTEAFF
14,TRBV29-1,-,CSVYEQGSYNEQFF
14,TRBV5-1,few,CASSSLGHTYEQYF
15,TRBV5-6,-,CASSSTRSGDYGYTF
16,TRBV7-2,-,CASSLLRGAHQETQYF
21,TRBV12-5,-,CASGLARGTGVIWASGNTIYF
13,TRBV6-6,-,CASRPGLNYGYTF
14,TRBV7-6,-,CASSLQGRNTEAFF
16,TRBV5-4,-,CASSLQAGGGRETQYF
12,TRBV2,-,CASGTGGEGYTF
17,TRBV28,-,CASSPGQGEWTNSPLHF
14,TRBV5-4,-,CASSPADRVWQAFF